The sequence of this TCR beta chain was determined in a study of shared clonotypes between healthy human individuals. Findings and caveats of the study: Clonotype sharing across several donors was observed for roughly 5% of naive CD4 clonotypes. As a rule, naive subsets had a larger estimated richness than memory subsets.

Points on this clone: Its specificity is not known.

V lost 0 bases to trimming and J lost 1 base, with 9 bases between them. Per the germline V gene, CDR1 is GTSNPN and CDR2 is SVGIG (reference sequence). This CDR3 region has 14 residues. Sequenced by immunoSEQ multiplex PCR; TCRdb stores in-frame clones only, minus some. The repertoire consists of roughly 410,000 clones, with around 96% occurring once and the leading ten covering approximately 0.32%. Sequenced input: memory CD8+ T cells sorted from blood. Subset reported: CD45RO+ cells pooled with CCR7-negative TemRA cells. The receptor's source is a man between 25 and 39 years old in good health. The chain carries TRBV30 and TRBJ1-1; TRBD1 is a possible D gene (6 bases). This chain's CDR3 is CAWSVKDRNTEAFF. The CDR3 DNA is TGTGCCTGGAGTGTAAAGGACAGGAACACTGAAGCTTTCTTT. Using reference TRBV30 and TRBJ1-1 for the parts outside the CDR3, the full variable domain is SQTIHQWPATLVQPVGSPLSLECTVEGTSNPNLYWYRQAAGRGLQLLFYSVGIGQISSEVPQNLSASRPQDRQFILSSKKLLLSDSGFYLCAWSVKDRNTEAFFGQGTRLTVV.